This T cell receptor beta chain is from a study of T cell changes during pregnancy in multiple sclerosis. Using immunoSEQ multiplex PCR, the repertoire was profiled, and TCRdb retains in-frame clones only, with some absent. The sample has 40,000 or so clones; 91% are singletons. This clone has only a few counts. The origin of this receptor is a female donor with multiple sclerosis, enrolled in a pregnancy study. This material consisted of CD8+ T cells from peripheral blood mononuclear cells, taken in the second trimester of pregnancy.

The CDR3 spells CASSEGSGSSYEQYF. The CDR3 DNA is TGTGCCAGCAGTGAAGGGAGCGGGAGTTCTTACGAGCAGTACTTC. This chain joins TRBV6-1 and TRBJ2-7, with TRBD2 matching 8 bases. Germline assignment: CDR1 MNHNS and CDR2 SASEGT. V was clipped by 1 base and J by 4 bases; unmatched bases: 6. The CDR3 extends over 15 amino acids.